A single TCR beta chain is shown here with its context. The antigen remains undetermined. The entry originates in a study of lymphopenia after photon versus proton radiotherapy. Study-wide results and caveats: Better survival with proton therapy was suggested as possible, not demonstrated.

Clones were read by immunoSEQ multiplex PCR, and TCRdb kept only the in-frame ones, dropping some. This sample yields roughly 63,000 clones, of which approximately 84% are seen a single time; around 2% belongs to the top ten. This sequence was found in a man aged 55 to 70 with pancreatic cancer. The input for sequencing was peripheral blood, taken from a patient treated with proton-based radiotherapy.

CDR3 coding DNA: TGTGCCAGCAGTTACTCGGTAGCGGAGCAGTTCTTC. Residues: CASSYSVAEQFF. The J gene is TRBJ2-1, the V gene TRBV6-6; tentatively, D is TRBD2 (5 bases). The CDR3 runs 12 residues. Trimming removed 0 bases at V and 10 bases at J, with 7 bases between. Germline CDR1 and CDR2: MNHNY and SVGAGI (reference sequence).